Shown below are 20 T cell receptor beta chains from a single sample sequenced in a study of follicular helper T cells after annual influenza vaccination. The protocol was immunoSEQ multiplex PCR, while the TCRdb copy is restricted to in-frame clones and leaves out a portion. The data hold some 10,000 clones, with 83% observed a single time. The time point was: 2014-2015 season, 7 days after vaccination. The source was CXCR5- memory CD4+ T cells sorted from blood, collected 7 days after influenza vaccination. The receptor set was obtained from an adult who received the influenza vaccine.

This chain connects TRBV7-6 to TRBJ1-6; D ambiguous. The CDR3 has 11 residues. Germline V lookup: CDR1 SGHVS, CDR2 FNYEAQ. Trimming took off 9 bases at V and 9 bases at J, with 9 bases between the two ends. DNA for the CDR3: TGTGCCAGACTTCAGTCTTCACCCCTCCACTTT. Translation: CARLQSSPLHF.

The chain couples TRBV27 to TRBJ2-5; D ambiguous. The CDR3 runs to 14 residues. V dropped 5 bases and J dropped 5 bases, with 15 bases sitting between them. Germline V gene data show CDR1 as MNHEY and CDR2 as SMNVEV (reference sequence). CDR3 protein: CASSRTPGYETQYF. The CDR3 region has the DNA TGTGCCAGCAGTCGGACCCCGGGTTATGAGACCCAGTACTTC.

This sequence joins TRBV20-1 and TRBJ1-1; the D gene is possibly TRBD1 (5 bases). The CDR3 extends over 11 amino acids. CDR1 is DFQATT, CDR2 SNEGSKA, per germline (reference sequence). CDR3 bases: TGCACCTGCGGGGGGAGTACTGAAGCTTTCTTT. Translation: CTCGGSTEAFF.

This clone was counted a few times. The rearrangement links TRBV6-4 to TRBJ2-7, with unresolved D. Germline CDR1 and CDR2: MRHNA and SNTAGT. The CDR3 has 11 residues. Trimming pared 0 bases from V and 3 bases from J, leaving 0 bases between. CDR3 region: CASSDSYEQYF. The CDR3, as DNA: TGTGCCAGCAGTGACTCCTACGAGCAGTACTTC.

This clone was seen a few times. This chain connects TRBV23-1 to TRBJ1-6; possible D gene TRBD1, 5 bases. TRBV23-1 is an open reading frame, and its role is uncertain. Between the trimmed V and J ends, which lost 4 bases and 9 bases, there was a span of 16 bases. This CDR3 is built from 15 residues. The CDR3 coding sequence is TGCGCCAGCAGTCCGAATGGACACGGGTCTTCACCCCTCCACTTT. This encodes CASSPNGHGSSPLHF.

V gene TRBV5-1 combines with J gene TRBJ2-3; 14 positions agree with TRBD2. Germline V gene sequence: CDR1 SGHRS, CDR2 YFSETQ. The length of the CDR3 is 21 residues. With 2 bases clipped from V and 10 bases from J, the junction kept 24 bases outside the gene matches. The DNA for the CDR3 is TGCGCCAGCAGCTTTATCCCCTCAAGACTAGCGGGGGGGCAGATTCGTGGGTCGCAGTATTTT. Amino acids: CASSFIPSRLAGGQIRGSQYF. Looking up the rest from reference TRBV5-1 and TRBJ2-3 gives the full variable domain: KAGVTQTPRYLIKTRGQQVTLSCSPISGHRSVSWYQQTPGQGLQFLFEYFSETQRNKGNFPGRFSGRQFSNSRSEMNVSTLELGDSALYLCASSFIPSRLAGGQIRGSQYFGPGTRLTVL.

CDR3 nucleotide sequence: TGTGCCAGCAGCTTAAGGGGGGCAACTAATGAAAAACTGTTTTTT. Translation: CASSLRGATNEKLFF. This rearrangement joins TRBV7-3 to TRBJ1-4; D may be TRBD1 (5 bases). Trimming took 1 base from V and 0 from J, leaving 6 bases between them. This CDR3 region has 15 residues. Germline CDR1 and CDR2: SGHTA and FQGTGA.

CDR3: CASSSGRALHF. For the CDR3, the DNA is TGTGCCAGCAGTTCAGGGAGGGCCCTCCACTTT. V and J are TRBV6-6 and TRBJ1-6, with a possible D match to TRBD1 (5 bases). CDR1 is MNHNY, CDR2 SVGAGI, per germline (reference sequence). The CDR3 extends over 11 amino acids. Trimming stripped 4 bases from V and 14 bases from J, with 9 bases between.

This clone appeared a few times. The rearrangement links TRBV10-3 to TRBJ1-1; 8 positions match TRBD1. Germline loops: CDR1 ENHRY, CDR2 SYGVKD. CDR3 length: 13 residues. Trimming took 10 bases from V and 3 from J; bases not matched to a gene: 7. DNA of the CDR3: TGTGCCACCACTAAGACAGGGGACACTGAAGCTTTCTTT. Amino acid sequence: CATTKTGDTEAFF.

V is TRBV19 and J is TRBJ1-4; D may be TRBD1 (6 bases). V was shortened by 7 bases and J by 0 bases, with 15 bases between the two germline ends. In germline, CDR1 is LNHDA, CDR2 SQIVND (reference sequence). The CDR3 length is 16 residues. The CDR3 DNA reads TGTGCCAGTATGGTCGGGGGGGCGACAACTAATGAAAAACTGTTTTTT. Translating gives CASMVGGATTNEKLFF.

The genes are TRBV18 and TRBJ1-4; D not resolved. Trimming removed 3 bases at V and 4 bases at J, with 9 bases between. This CDR3 spans 14 amino acids. Germline V gene lookup returns CDR1 KGHSH and CDR2 LQKENI. CDR3 sequence: CASSPGRYNEKLFF. CDR3 DNA: TGTGCCAGCTCACCCGGCAGATATAATGAAAAACTGTTTTTT.

This rearrangement joins TRBV7-9 to TRBJ2-5; D is unclear. Germline CDR1 is SEHNR and CDR2 is FQNEAQ (reference sequence). The CDR3 spans 13 residues. The V end was cut by 5 bases, the J end by 1 base, with 8 bases between. CDR3 residues: CASSPVPQETQYF. Here the CDR3 DNA reads TGTGCCAGCAGCCCGGTCCCCCAAGAGACCCAGTACTTC.

This clone occurred a few times. This chain's CDR3 is CASFGDRDRGLKQYF. The CDR3 nucleotides read TGTGCCAGCTTCGGGGACCGGGACAGGGGGCTTAAGCAGTACTTC. This chain joins TRBV2 and TRBJ2-7, with 12 bases identical to TRBD1. Germline CDR1 is SNHLY and CDR2 is FYNNEI. V lost 8 bases, J lost 8 bases, and 13 bases stayed unmatched. The CDR3 sequence is 15 residues long.

The chain uses TRBV13 and TRBJ2-2; TRBD2 aligns across 12 bases. CDR1 PRHDT and CDR2 FYEKMQ come from the germline V gene (reference sequence). This CDR3 contains 16 residues. The V segment lost 5 bases and the J segment 5 bases; nucleotides outside the gene matches: 6. CDR3 DNA sequence: TGTGCCAGCAGCCTACTAGCGGGGGGTGAAACCGGGGAGCTGTTTTTT. This encodes CASSLLAGGETGELFF.

In this sample, this clone turned up a few times. The chain combines TRBV18 with TRBJ1-6; D remains ambiguous. This CDR3 contains 15 residues. CDR1 is KGHSH, CDR2 LQKENI, per germline. V dropped 6 bases and J dropped 5 bases, with 14 bases sitting between them. Here the CDR3 DNA reads TGTGCCAGCTCCGCCGACGGATTACATAATTCACCCCTCCACTTT. Its protein is CASSADGLHNSPLHF.

The chain is built from TRBV5-1 and TRBJ2-7, with D uncertain. V was shortened by 0 bases and J by 0 bases, with 7 bases between the two germline ends. CDR1 and CDR2 (germline): SGHRS, YFSETQ. There are 14 residues in the CDR3. CDR3 protein: CASSLAFSSYEQYF. Written as DNA, the CDR3 is TGCGCCAGCAGCTTGGCCTTCAGCTCCTACGAGCAGTACTTC. Full variable domain (missing parts from reference TRBV5-1 and TRBJ2-7): KAGVTQTPRYLIKTRGQQVTLSCSPISGHRSVSWYQQTPGQGLQFLFEYFSETQRNKGNFPGRFSGRQFSNSRSEMNVSTLELGDSALYLCASSLAFSSYEQYFGPGTRLTVT.

The V gene is TRBV6-6, the J gene TRBJ2-2, with 8 bases identical to TRBD1. CDR1 and CDR2 from the germline V gene are MNHNY and SVGAGI (reference sequence). Trimming removed 6 bases from V and 4 bases from J; junction bases left unmatched: 7. CDR3 size: 15 residues. The chain's CDR3 is CASRIQGAGTGELFF. The CDR3 DNA is TGTGCCAGCAGGATCCAGGGGGCGGGCACCGGGGAGCTGTTTTTT.

Details on this clone: Mismatch with germline at one junction end may stem from a read error. The chain couples TRBV5-1 to TRBJ2-6; no reliable D call. CDR3 size: 14 residues. Germline CDR1 reads SGHRS; CDR2 reads YFSETQ. CDR3 nucleotide sequence: TGCGCCAGCAGCTCAGACTCTGAGGCCAACGTCCTGACTTTC. Translating it yields CASSSDSEANVLTF.

The chain recombines TRBV6-1 with TRBJ1-1, with D uncertain. V was trimmed by 7 bases and J by 0 bases, leaving 9 bases between them. From germline, CDR1 is MNHNS and CDR2 SASEGT. The CDR3 covers 13 residues. DNA for the CDR3: TGTGCCAGCATCTTAGGTATGAACACTGAAGCTTTCTTT. It translates to CASILGMNTEAFF.

V usage is TRBV18 and J usage is TRBJ1-1; D perhaps matches TRBD1 (5 bases). Trimming took 1 base from V and 6 from J, leaving 12 bases between them. CDR3 size: 14 residues. CDR1 is KGHSH, CDR2 LQKENI, per germline. This CDR3 is CASSPRTGGAEAFF. The DNA for the CDR3 is TGTGCCAGCTCACCACGCACAGGCGGCGCTGAAGCTTTCTTT.